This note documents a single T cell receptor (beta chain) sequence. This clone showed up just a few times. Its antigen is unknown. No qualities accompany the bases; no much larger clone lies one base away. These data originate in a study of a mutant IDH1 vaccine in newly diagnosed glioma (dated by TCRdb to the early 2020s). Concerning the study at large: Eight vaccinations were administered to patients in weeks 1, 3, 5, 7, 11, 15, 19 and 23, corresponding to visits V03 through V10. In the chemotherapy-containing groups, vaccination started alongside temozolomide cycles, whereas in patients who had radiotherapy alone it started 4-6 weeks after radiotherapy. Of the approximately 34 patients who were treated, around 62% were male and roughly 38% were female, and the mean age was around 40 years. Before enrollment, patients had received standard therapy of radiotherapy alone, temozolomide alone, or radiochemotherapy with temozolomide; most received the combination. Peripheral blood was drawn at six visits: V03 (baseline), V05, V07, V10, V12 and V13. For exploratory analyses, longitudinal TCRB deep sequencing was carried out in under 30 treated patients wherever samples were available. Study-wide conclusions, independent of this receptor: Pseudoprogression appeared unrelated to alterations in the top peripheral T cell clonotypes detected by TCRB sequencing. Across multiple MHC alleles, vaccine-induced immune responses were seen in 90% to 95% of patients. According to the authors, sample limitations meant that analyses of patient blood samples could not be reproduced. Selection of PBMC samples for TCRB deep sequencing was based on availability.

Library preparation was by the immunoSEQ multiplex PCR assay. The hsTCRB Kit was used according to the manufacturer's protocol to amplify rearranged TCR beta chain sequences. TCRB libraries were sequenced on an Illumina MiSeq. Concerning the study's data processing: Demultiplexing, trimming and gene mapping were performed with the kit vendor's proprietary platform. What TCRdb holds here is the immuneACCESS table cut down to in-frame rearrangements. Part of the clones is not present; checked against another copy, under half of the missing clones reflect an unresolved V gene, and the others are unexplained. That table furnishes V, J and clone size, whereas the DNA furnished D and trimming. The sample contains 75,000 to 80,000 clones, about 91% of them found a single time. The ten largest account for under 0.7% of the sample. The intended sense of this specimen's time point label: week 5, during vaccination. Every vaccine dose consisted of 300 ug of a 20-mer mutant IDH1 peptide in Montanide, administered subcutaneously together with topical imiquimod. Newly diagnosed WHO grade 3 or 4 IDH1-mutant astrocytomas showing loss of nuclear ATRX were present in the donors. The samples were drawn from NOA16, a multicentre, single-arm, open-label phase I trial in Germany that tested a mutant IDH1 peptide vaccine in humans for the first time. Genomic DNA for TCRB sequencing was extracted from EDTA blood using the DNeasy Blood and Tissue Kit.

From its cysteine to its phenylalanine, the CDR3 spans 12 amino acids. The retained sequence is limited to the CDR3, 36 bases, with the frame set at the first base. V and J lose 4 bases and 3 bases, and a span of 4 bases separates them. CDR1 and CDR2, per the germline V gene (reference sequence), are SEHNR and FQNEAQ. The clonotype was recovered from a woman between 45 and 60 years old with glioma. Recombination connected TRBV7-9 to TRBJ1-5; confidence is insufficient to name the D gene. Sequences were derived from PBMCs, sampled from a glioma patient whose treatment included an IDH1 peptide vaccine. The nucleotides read TGTGCCAGCAGCTCCCCCAATCAGCCCCAGCATTTT. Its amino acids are CASSSPNQPQHF.